This T cell receptor (beta chain) was documented in a study of T cell responses to AZD1222 COVID-19 vaccine. Findings and limits, study-wide: Donors were largely white British and mainly female; clonal diversity was possibly underestimated.

Remarks on this clone: Its antigen is as yet unknown.

Here immunoSEQ multiplex PCR was the method, and the copy in TCRdb shows in-frame clones only, minus some. The sample includes 60,000 to 75,000 clones, approximately 80% of them seen just once. Germline V gene lookup returns CDR1 WNHNN and CDR2 SYGVQD (reference sequence). There are 14 residues in the CDR3. V lost 5 bases to trimming and J lost 4 bases, with 14 bases between them. The source material was peripheral blood, sampled 28 days after the second AZD1222 dose. The receptor comes from an adult who received the AZD1222 COVID-19 vaccine. The rearrangement links TRBV10-1 to TRBJ1-2; D possibly corresponds to TRBD1 (5 bases). The CDR3 protein is CASSRDVGRYGYTF. As DNA, the CDR3 is TGCGCCAGCAGTCGTGATGTGGGGCGCTATGGCTACACCTTC.